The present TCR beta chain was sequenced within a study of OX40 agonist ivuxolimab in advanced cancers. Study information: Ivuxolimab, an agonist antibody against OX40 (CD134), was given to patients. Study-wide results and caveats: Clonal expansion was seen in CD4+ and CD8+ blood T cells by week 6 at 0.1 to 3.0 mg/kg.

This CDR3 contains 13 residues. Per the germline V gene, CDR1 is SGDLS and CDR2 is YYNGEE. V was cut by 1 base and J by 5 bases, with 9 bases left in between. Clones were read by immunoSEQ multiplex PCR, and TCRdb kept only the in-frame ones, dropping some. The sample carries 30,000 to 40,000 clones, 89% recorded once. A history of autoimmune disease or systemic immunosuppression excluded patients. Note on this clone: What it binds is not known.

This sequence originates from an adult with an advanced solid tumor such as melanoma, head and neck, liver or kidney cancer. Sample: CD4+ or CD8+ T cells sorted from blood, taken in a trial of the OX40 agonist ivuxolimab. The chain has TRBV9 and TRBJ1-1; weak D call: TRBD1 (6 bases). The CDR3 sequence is CASSVNQGTEAFF. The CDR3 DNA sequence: TGTGCCAGCAGCGTAAATCAGGGGACTGAAGCTTTCTTT.